Listed here are 12 T cell receptor beta chains from one sample, sequenced in a study of T cells in Graves' hyperthyroidism and ophthalmopathy. Amplification targeted TCR beta CDR3 regions from RNA transcripts. With the HTBI primer set, the TCR CDR3 went through a first round of RT-PCR. Via MiXCR, TCRdb re-called the multiplex PCR reads, giving one row per CDR3 protein. This table has about 640,000 distinct CDR3 sequences, more than 20% appearing once. The sample consisted of blood. The receptors here all came from a man aged 25 to 45 with Graves' ophthalmopathy.

A note on this clonotype: This may be a read error: a much more frequent sequence differs by one nucleotide. V and J are TRBV28 and TRBJ1-1; possibly TRBD1 for D (5 bases). Germline-derived CDR1 and CDR2 are MDHEN and SYDVKM. CDR3 size: 14 residues. The CDR3 sequence is CASSYGEGNTEASF. CDR3 sequence (DNA): TGTGCCAGCAGTTACGGGGAGGGGAACACTGAAGCTTCCTTT. Based on the CDR3 plus reference TRBV28 and TRBJ1-1, the full variable domain is DVKVTQSSRYLVKRTGEKVFLECVQDMDHENMFWYRQDPGLGLRLIYFSYDVKMKEKGDIPEGYSVSREKKERFSLILESASTNQTSMYLCASSYGEGNTEASFGQGTRLTVV.

This clonotype was seen a few times. The chain links TRBV6-5 to TRBJ2-7, with 7 bases lining up with TRBD2. CDR3 length: 16 residues. J gave up 0 bases and V 2 bases, and 7 bases lay outside the gene matches. Germline assignment: CDR1 MNHEY and CDR2 SVGAGI. The CDR3 DNA reads as TGTGCCAGCAGTTACAACGCGGGGGAAAGCTCCTACGAGCAGTACTTC. It translates to CASSYNAGESSYEQYF.

This clonotype was picked up a small number of times. The gene calls are TRBV7-9 and TRBJ1-1; no firm D call. CDR1 SEHNR and CDR2 FQNEAQ come from the germline V gene (reference sequence). The V gene lost 3 bases and the J gene lost 0 bases, with 5 bases spanning the gap. The CDR3 extends over 13 amino acids. The CDR3 DNA sequence: TGTGCCAGCAGCTTTTATATGAACACTGAAGCTTTCTTT. Translation: CASSFYMNTEAFF.

The chain couples TRBV12-3 or TRBV12-4 to TRBJ2-6; 8 bases are a match to TRBD1. Trimming cost V 6 bases and J 0 bases; bases outside gene matches: 10. CDR3 size: 18 residues. The CDR3 DNA is TGTGCCAGCAGCCCTCAGGGGGCCCTCTTCTCTGGGGCCAACGTCCTGACTTTC. It yields the protein CASSPQGALFSGANVLTF.

Turning to this clonotype: A much larger clone lies a single base off, so this may be a read error. The conserved phenylalanine or tryptophan normally closing the CDR3 is absent here, so this likely arose from a read error. The rearrangement uses TRBV12-3 or TRBV12-4 and TRBJ2-7, with D perhaps TRBD2 (7 bases). The CDR3 totals 14 residues. V lost 7 bases and J 3 bases, leaving 16 bases between the germline ends. The CDR3 bases are TGTGCCAGCACCGAGGGGGGGGGAAGCTACGAGCAGTACTCC. Encoded protein: CASTEGGGSYEQYS.

The chain couples TRBV20-1 to TRBJ2-2; TRBD1 aligns across 7 bases. This CDR3 comprises 12 residues. With 5 bases clipped from V and 9 bases from J, the junction kept 6 bases outside the gene matches. CDR1 and CDR2 (germline): DFQATT, SNEGSKA (reference sequence). CDR3 loop: CSAGDSWRELFF. The CDR3 DNA reads TGCAGTGCTGGGGACAGTTGGCGGGAGCTGTTTTTT.

The chain has TRBV28 and TRBJ2-7; 8 nucleotides match TRBD2. Unmatched junction bases numbered 2, after V lost 5 bases and J lost 2 bases. Germline CDR1 is MDHEN and CDR2 is SYDVKM. The CDR3 totals 13 residues. The chain's CDR3 is CASSGRGAYEQYF. The CDR3 nucleotides are TGTGCCAGCAGTGGGCGGGGGGCCTACGAGCAGTACTTC.

This clonotype was observed many times. The V gene is TRBV5-1, the J gene TRBJ2-2; D remains ambiguous. Germline V gene data show CDR1 as SGHRS and CDR2 as YFSETQ. Trimming shortened V by 3 bases and J by 5 bases, and 5 bases separated the two germline ends. This CDR3 comprises 12 residues. DNA of the CDR3: TGCGCCAGCAGCTGGGCAACCGGGGAGCTGTTTTTT. Translation gives CASSWATGELFF. Combining the CDR3 with reference TRBV5-1 and TRBJ2-2 gives the whole variable domain KAGVTQTPRYLIKTRGQQVTLSCSPISGHRSVSWYQQTPGQGLQFLFEYFSETQRNKGNFPGRFSGRQFSNSRSEMNVSTLELGDSALYLCASSWATGELFFGEGSRLTVL.

The rearrangement uses TRBV5-1 and TRBJ1-1; TRBD1 is a possible D gene (5 bases). This CDR3 spans 13 amino acids. Per germline, CDR1 SGHRS and CDR2 YFSETQ. The V end was cut by 6 bases, the J end by 11 bases, with 20 bases between. CDR3 region: CASKTTDSDKAFF. The CDR3 bases are TGCGCCAGCAAAACCACCGACAGCGATAAGGCTTTCTTT.

This clonotype was seen a few times. The J gene is TRBJ1-2, the V gene TRBV9; TRBD1 agrees at 8 bases. The CDR3 sequence is 15 residues long. Germline CDR1 and CDR2: SGDLS and YYNGEE. V lost 0 bases, J lost 4 bases, and 5 bases stayed unmatched. CDR3 sequence: CASSVGRGQSYGYTF. The CDR3, as DNA: TGTGCCAGCAGCGTAGGCAGGGGGCAGAGCTATGGCTACACCTTC.

This clonotype showed up many times. In DNA, the CDR3 is TGCAGCGCCGACCGGACTAGCGGGAGCACAGATACGCAGTATTTT. This codes for CSADRTSGSTDTQYF. The chain employs TRBV29-1 and TRBJ2-3, with 11 bases aligning to TRBD2. Losses at the gene ends were 7 bases for V and 0 bases for J; bases not matched to a gene: 6. The CDR3 contains 15 residues. Germline V CDR1 and CDR2: SQVTM, ANQGSEA.

This clonotype was found a few times. The V gene is TRBV28, the J gene TRBJ2-1; D remains unclear. V lost 3 bases and J lost 0, with 12 bases in between. Germline V CDR1 and CDR2: MDHEN, SYDVKM. The CDR3 spans 16 residues. This CDR3 reads CASSLSPGNSYNEQFF. CDR3 sequence (DNA): TGTGCCAGCAGTTTGAGTCCAGGTAACTCCTACAATGAGCAGTTCTTC.